The 24 T cell receptor beta chains reported below all come from one sample, sequenced in a study of blood T cell repertoires in COVID-19. Generated by immunoSEQ multiplex PCR, the TCRdb table keeps only in-frame clones and is missing some. Counted here are tens of thousands of clones, about nine tenths occurring once; the ten biggest clones make up 15% to 20%. What was sequenced was peripheral blood. The receptor set was obtained from a man aged 60 to 69 with active or convalescent COVID-19.

The chain couples TRBV6-5 to TRBJ1-1, with TRBD1 matching 9 bases. Germline CDR1 and CDR2: MNHEY and SVGAGI. The J segment lost 5 bases and the V segment lost 2 bases, leaving 9 bases of the junction unmatched. The CDR3 runs 16 residues. This chain's CDR3 is CASSYAGTGPRTEAFF. CDR3 nucleotide sequence: TGTGCCAGCAGTTACGCGGGGACAGGGCCGAGGACTGAAGCTTTCTTT.

The chain has TRBV11-2 and TRBJ2-2, with D possibly matching TRBD2 (6 bases). Deletions cut 1 base from V and 3 bases from J, with 9 bases between. Germline V lookup: CDR1 SGHAT, CDR2 FQNNGV. The CDR3 sequence is 15 residues long. CDR3 bases: TGTGCCAGCAGCTTAGGCTGGGGGGACACCGGGGAGCTGTTTTTT. Amino acids: CASSLGWGDTGELFF.

This clone was found a few times. CDR3 sequence: CASSSRGQDLSYEQYF. DNA of the CDR3: TGTGCCAGCAGTTCCCGAGGACAGGATCTCTCCTACGAGCAGTACTTC. The chain joins TRBV27 to TRBJ2-7; 7 bases are a match to TRBD1. The V gene's germline CDR1 is MNHEY and CDR2 SMNVEV (reference sequence). This CDR3 region has 16 residues. Losses at the gene ends were 4 bases for V and 0 bases for J; bases not matched to a gene: 9.

This sequence joins TRBV7-8 and TRBJ1-5; possible D gene TRBD1, 5 bases. The CDR3 is 15 residues long. Trimming left V 2 bases short and J 7 bases short, with 15 bases between. Germline V gene sequence: CDR1 SGHVS, CDR2 FQNEAQ. The CDR3 region has the DNA TGTGCCAGCAGCTTATATGGAGGGGAAGCCCAGCCCCAGCATTTT. Its translation: CASSLYGGEAQPQHF.

The chain recombines TRBV5-1 with TRBJ2-1; TRBD1 aligns across 10 bases. Trimming at V came to 4 bases and at J to 13 bases, leaving 11 bases not matched to a gene. The CDR3 has 14 residues. Looked up from germline, CDR1 is SGHRS and CDR2 is YFSETQ. This CDR3 is CASSAPGQGSSQFF. As DNA, the CDR3 is TGCGCCAGCAGCGCGCCGGGACAGGGGTCGAGCCAGTTCTTC. Looking up the rest from reference TRBV5-1 and TRBJ2-1 gives the full variable domain: KAGVTQTPRYLIKTRGQQVTLSCSPISGHRSVSWYQQTPGQGLQFLFEYFSETQRNKGNFPGRFSGRQFSNSRSEMNVSTLELGDSALYLCASSAPGQGSSQFFGPGTRLTVL.

The rearrangement links TRBV7-9 to TRBJ1-5; D remains unclear. Germline V gives CDR1 SEHNR, CDR2 FQNEAQ (reference sequence). The V gene lost 1 base and the J gene lost 7 bases, with 8 bases spanning the gap. The CDR3 is 13 amino acids. CDR3 nucleotide sequence: TGTGCCAGCAGCTTAGTGGAGGGCCAGCCCCAGCATTTT. Encoded protein: CASSLVEGQPQHF.

The V and J genes are TRBV6-5 and TRBJ1-1; 7 positions match TRBD1. V shed 2 bases, J shed 3 bases, and the junction held 3 bases outside the gene matches. Germline-derived CDR1 and CDR2 are MNHEY and SVGAGI. The CDR3 totals 14 residues. In DNA form, the CDR3 reads TGTGCCAGCAGTTACCGGGACAGAGACACTGAAGCTTTCTTT. Amino acid sequence: CASSYRDRDTEAFF.

This clone was counted only a few times. V is TRBV6-2 or TRBV6-3 and J is TRBJ1-4; 7 nucleotides match TRBD1. V shed 0 bases and J 7 bases; nucleotides not matched to a gene: 11. This CDR3 spans 17 amino acids. Germline lookup yields CDR1 MNHEY and CDR2 SVGEGT. The CDR3 loop reads CASSYSTGQRKPEKLFF. DNA for the CDR3: TGTGCCAGCAGTTACTCGACGGGACAGCGAAAACCTGAAAAACTGTTTTTT.

This clone was found once. The rearrangement links TRBV20-1 to TRBJ2-4; the D gene is possibly TRBD2 (6 bases). The CDR3 has 10 amino acids. The ends were cut back, 6 bases at V and 15 bases at J, with 15 bases in the middle. Germline CDR1 is DFQATT and CDR2 is SNEGSKA (reference sequence). The CDR3 loop is CSAILAPSYF. CDR3 DNA: TGCAGTGCAATACTAGCTCCGTCGTACTTC.

The rearrangement joins TRBV4-1 to TRBJ1-5; D is unclear. The CDR3 is 15 residues long. Looked up from germline, CDR1 is MGHRA and CDR2 is YSYEKL. The V end was cut by 0 bases, the J end by 4 bases, with 10 bases between. The CDR3 DNA reads as TGCGCCAGCAGCCAAGATTTGACATTGAATCAGCCCCAGCATTTT. Protein: CASSQDLTLNQPQHF.

Here the CDR3 DNA reads TGTGCCAGCAGTTTATCATACGGCAGGGCCTATGGCTACACCTTC. It encodes CASSLSYGRAYGYTF. V is TRBV27 and J is TRBJ1-2; tentatively, D is TRBD1 (5 bases). Trimming removed 0 bases at V and 4 bases at J, with 12 bases between. CDR1 MNHEY and CDR2 SMNVEV come from the germline V gene (reference sequence). The CDR3 consists of 15 residues.

The V and J genes are TRBV4-2 and TRBJ2-3; 8 bases agree with TRBD2. The CDR3 loop spans 17 amino acids. Looked up from germline, CDR1 is LGHNA and CDR2 is YNFKEQ. V dropped 7 bases and J dropped 0; count of bases not matched to a gene: 12. The CDR3 here is CASNPWSGGESTDTQYF. In nucleotides, the CDR3 is TGTGCCAGCAACCCCTGGTCCGGGGGGGAAAGCACAGATACGCAGTATTTT.

The chain recombines TRBV15 with TRBJ1-5; D call uncertain. The CDR3 covers 14 residues. Looked up from germline, CDR1 is LNHNV and CDR2 is YYDKDF (reference sequence). Trimming left V 4 bases short and J 12 bases short, with 19 bases between. CDR3: CATSNPAGLGGQHF. CDR3 coding DNA: TGTGCCACCAGCAACCCTGCGGGTTTAGGAGGCCAGCATTTT.

This clone was recorded only once. This rearrangement joins TRBV5-4 to TRBJ2-7, with 10 bases matching TRBD2. The CDR3 contains 18 residues. Germline CDR1 is SGHNT and CDR2 is YYREEE (reference sequence). Trimming at V came to 3 bases and at J to 2 bases, leaving 14 bases not matched to a gene. CDR3 in DNA: TGTGCCAGCAGCTCCTTTCAGGGCCTAGCGGGGGAAACCTACGAGCAGTACTTC. Amino acid sequence: CASSSFQGLAGETYEQYF.

The gene calls are TRBV6-6 and TRBJ1-4, with D possibly being TRBD1 (5 bases). The V end was cut by 5 bases, the J end by 5 bases, with 15 bases between. Germline-derived CDR1 and CDR2 are MNHNY and SVGAGI (reference sequence). This CDR3 spans 15 amino acids. CDR3 bases: TGTGCCAGCAGTAAGTCGACAGCTTTCAATGAAAAACTGTTTTTT. Amino acids: CASSKSTAFNEKLFF.

The V gene is TRBV19, the J gene TRBJ2-2; D ambiguous. The CDR3 loop spans 13 amino acids. The V gene's germline CDR1 is LNHDA and CDR2 SQIVND (reference sequence). The germline V and J ends were trimmed by 6 bases and 0 bases, with 5 bases remaining between them. In DNA, the CDR3 is TGTGCCAGTAGGCAGTCGAACACCGGGGAGCTGTTTTTT. It is translated as CASRQSNTGELFF.

The J gene is TRBJ2-7, the V gene TRBV1; the table calls TRBD1, which could not be checked here. TRBV1 counts as a pseudogene. This CDR3 is built from 14 residues. The CDR3 nucleotides are TGCACCAGCAGCCAAGTGGCCGCCGATGGTGAGCAGTACTTC. Its protein is CTSSQVAADGEQYF.

The chain links TRBV5-6 to TRBJ2-1; weak D call: TRBD1 (6 bases). Trimming took 0 bases from V and 3 from J, leaving 19 bases between them. Germline V gene sequence: CDR1 SGHDT, CDR2 YYEEEE. The CDR3 has 18 amino acids. The CDR3: CASSLGQGLRFLYNEQFF. In DNA form, the CDR3 reads TGTGCCAGCAGCTTGGGGCAGGGGTTACGATTCCTCTACAATGAGCAGTTCTTC.

V gene TRBV5-4 combines with J gene TRBJ1-2; D is uncertain. The CDR3 runs 11 residues. Germline CDR1 reads SGHNT; CDR2 reads YYREEE (reference sequence). V dropped 5 bases and J dropped 6 bases, with 8 bases sitting between them. CDR3 sequence reads: CASSYEDGYTF. CDR3 in DNA: TGTGCCAGCAGTTATGAGGATGGCTACACCTTC.

The chain uses TRBV6-1 and TRBJ2-1; D is perhaps TRBD2 (5 bases). Germline values: CDR1 MNHNS, CDR2 SASEGT. The CDR3 runs to 15 residues. The V end was cut by 3 bases, the J end by 6 bases, with 15 bases between. The CDR3 loop is CASSETRAWGNEQFF. The CDR3 DNA follows: TGTGCCAGCAGTGAGACGAGGGCTTGGGGCAATGAGCAGTTCTTC.

The J gene is TRBJ2-1, the V gene TRBV5-1, with 8 bases lining up with TRBD1. Germline V gene lookup returns CDR1 SGHRS and CDR2 YFSETQ. V dropped 0 bases and J dropped 7; count of bases not matched to a gene: 9. The CDR3 covers 16 residues. CDR3 residues: CASSLEAGGAWNEQFF. CDR3 coding DNA: TGCGCCAGCAGCTTGGAGGCAGGGGGCGCGTGGAATGAGCAGTTCTTC.

The chain carries TRBV4-2 and TRBJ1-6, with D unresolved. The CDR3 extends over 16 amino acids. Trimming removed 2 bases at V and 8 bases at J, with 16 bases between. Germline values: CDR1 LGHNA, CDR2 YNFKEQ. The CDR3 loop is CASSQTRVVRDSPLHF. DNA of the CDR3: TGTGCCAGCAGCCAAACCCGAGTTGTTAGAGATTCACCCCTCCACTTT.

The table lists this clone with a few counts. This chain connects TRBV4-3 to TRBJ1-5; no firm D call. This CDR3 has 14 residues. Germline V CDR1 and CDR2: LGHNA, YSLEER. V shed 0 bases and J shed 6 bases, with 9 bases lying between them. For the CDR3, the DNA is TGCGCCAGCAGCCAAGACGGGGTTACTCAGCCCCAGCATTTT. This codes for CASSQDGVTQPQHF.

The V call is TRBV5-4, the J call TRBJ2-5; 16 nucleotides agree with TRBD2. Germline trimming cut 0 bases from V and 0 bases from J; bases unmatched to any gene: 2. The CDR3 contains 18 residues. Germline values: CDR1 SGHNT, CDR2 YYREEE (reference sequence). The CDR3 DNA reads TGTGCCAGCAGCTTGGAGGGACTAGCGGGGGGGTACCAAGAGACCCAGTACTTC. Translation gives CASSLEGLAGGYQETQYF.